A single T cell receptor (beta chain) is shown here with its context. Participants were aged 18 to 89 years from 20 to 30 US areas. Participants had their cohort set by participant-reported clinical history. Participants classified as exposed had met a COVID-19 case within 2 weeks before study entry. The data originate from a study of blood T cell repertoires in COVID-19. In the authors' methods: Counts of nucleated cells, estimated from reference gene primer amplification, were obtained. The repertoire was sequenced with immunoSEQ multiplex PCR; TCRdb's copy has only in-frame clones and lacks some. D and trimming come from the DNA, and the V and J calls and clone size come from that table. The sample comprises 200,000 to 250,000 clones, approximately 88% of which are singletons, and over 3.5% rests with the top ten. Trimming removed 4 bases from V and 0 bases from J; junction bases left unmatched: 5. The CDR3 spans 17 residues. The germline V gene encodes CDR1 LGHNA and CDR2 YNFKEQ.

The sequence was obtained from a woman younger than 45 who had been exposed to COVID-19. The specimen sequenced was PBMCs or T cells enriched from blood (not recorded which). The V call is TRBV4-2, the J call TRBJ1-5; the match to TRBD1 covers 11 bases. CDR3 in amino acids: CASSLGTGGLSNQPQHF. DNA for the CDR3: TGTGCCAGCAGCCTCGGGACAGGGGGTCTTAGCAATCAGCCCCAGCATTTT.